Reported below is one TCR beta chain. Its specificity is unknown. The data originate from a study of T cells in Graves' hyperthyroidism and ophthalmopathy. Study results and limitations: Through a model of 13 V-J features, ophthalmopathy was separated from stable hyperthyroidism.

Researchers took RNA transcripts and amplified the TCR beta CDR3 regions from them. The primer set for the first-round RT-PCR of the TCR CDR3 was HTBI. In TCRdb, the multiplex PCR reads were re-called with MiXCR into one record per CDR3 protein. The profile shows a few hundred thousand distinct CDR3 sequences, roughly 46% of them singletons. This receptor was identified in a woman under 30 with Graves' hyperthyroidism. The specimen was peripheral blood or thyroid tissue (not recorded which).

CDR3 nucleotide sequence: TGTGCCAGCAGCTCATCCTTAGCGCGCCTTAGCACTGAAGCTTTCTTT. This translates into CASSSSLARLSTEAFF. The chain uses TRBV11-2 and TRBJ1-1, with D unclear. This CDR3 is built from 16 residues. The V gene's germline CDR1 is SGHAT and CDR2 FQNNGV. The V and J ends lost 4 bases and 4 bases respectively, with 19 bases between them. The full variable domain, in which reference TRBV11-2 and TRBJ1-1 provide the parts outside the CDR3, is EAGVAQSPRYKIIEKRQSVAFWCNPISGHATLYWYQQILGQGPKLLIQFQNNGVVDDSQLPKDRFSAERLKGVDSTLKIQPAKLEDSAVYLCASSSSLARLSTEAFFGQGTRLTVV.